These T cell receptor beta chains were read from a single sample in a study of T-cell memory formation after mild COVID-19. TCRdb recomputed calls from the 5' RACE reads with MiXCR, one row per CDR3 protein. The sample holds more than 300,000 distinct CDR3 sequences, 13% to 15% seen once. Sequencing was performed on PBMCs or a T cell subset sorted from them (not recorded which). The receptors derive from a man aged 18 to 30 who had mild COVID-19 (a few samples of this study predate the infection). Cell type and time point are not known. CDR3s include the opening cysteine and the closing phenylalanine or tryptophan. Some rows mark clone size as missing; the rest say once, few, many or name a class of expanded clone.

clone_size	j_call	v_call	cdr3_aa
NA	TRBJ2-2	TRBV6-6	CASSYSESTGELFF
NA	TRBJ1-2	TRBV7-9	CASSQGGLTF
NA	TRBJ1-6	TRBV2	CASRDASFPRSFNSPLHF
few	TRBJ1-1	TRBV24-1	CATSDPGTGHEAFF
NA	TRBJ1-5	TRBV27	CASSLTAHQPQHF
NA	TRBJ1-6	TRBV27	CASRRSSYNSPLHF
NA	TRBJ1-6	TRBV7-2	CASRPKVLKDSPLHF
NA	TRBJ2-7	TRBV4-1	CASSPGGRFEQYF
few	TRBJ1-5	TRBV2	CASSVGLGREPQHF
NA	TRBJ1-1	TRBV29-1	CSGQTGLFTEAFF
NA	TRBJ2-5	TRBV18	CASSPRAGPQETQYF
NA	TRBJ1-1	TRBV4-3	CASSQDWGETTEAFF
many	TRBJ2-3	TRBV5-1	CASSLVPSDTQYF
NA	TRBJ2-7	TRBV4-2	CASSQVGTSYEQYF
NA	TRBJ2-2	TRBV6-5	CASSYSRLANTGELFF
many	TRBJ1-1	TRBV7-6	CASSWKTGPGTEAFF
NA	TRBJ2-5	TRBV7-2	CASSQGTTPGGETQYF
many	TRBJ1-5	TRBV5-1	CASSLGTGNQPQHF
NA	TRBJ2-5	TRBV15	CATSRDKPGGETQYF
NA	TRBJ1-4	TRBV4-3	CASSQDGFNEKLFF
NA	TRBJ2-3	TRBV27	CASATSPATDTQYF
NA	TRBJ2-7	TRBV18	CASSPSSGGFYEQYF
few	TRBJ2-6	TRBV4-2	CASSDGPSGANVLTF
few	TRBJ1-5	TRBV20-1	CSARAPGGYSNQPQHF
many	TRBJ1-6	TRBV7-3	CASSPGLSQNSPLHF
few	TRBJ2-3	TRBV12-3/TRBV12-4	CASSYTGGDTDTQYF
many	TRBJ2-2	TRBV20-1	CSARMASGGDTGELFF
NA	TRBJ1-1	TRBV12-3/TRBV12-4	CASSLVLFEAFF
many	TRBJ1-2	TRBV7-8	CASSLWGPKGFYGYTF
NA	TRBJ2-1	TRBV5-5	CASSILTGYNNEQFF
NA	TRBJ1-4	TRBV4-1	CASNPGTGDEKLFF
few	TRBJ2-5	TRBV19	CASSMRREVKETQYF
NA	TRBJ2-2	TRBV4-1	CASSQGLGDRFLVELFF
NA	TRBJ2-1	TRBV6-2/TRBV6-3	CASSYRGSGGAWDEQFF
NA	TRBJ1-5	TRBV7-9	CASSLNEWEPQHF
NA	TRBJ1-2	TRBV9	CASSVQGALGYTF
NA	TRBJ1-5	TRBV6-2/TRBV6-3	CASRDPGPRRQPQHF
NA	TRBJ1-1	TRBV20-1	CSARDPRGAMNTEAFF
NA	TRBJ1-2	TRBV10-2	CASSNGRALYGYTF
few	TRBJ2-7	TRBV6-6	CASSYFPGTLDEQYF
once	TRBJ1-2	TRBV20-1	CSATPRQANYGYTF
many	TRBJ2-5	TRBV7-9	CASSPRGGRGFQETQYF
NA	TRBJ1-2	TRBV6-1	CASSLRDRDGYTF
few	TRBJ1-1	TRBV2	CASRAHRGEAFF
few	TRBJ1-2	TRBV6-2/TRBV6-3	CARDPLGGPQYGYTF
NA	TRBJ1-2	TRBV7-9	CASSAQGLLNYGYTF
many	TRBJ1-2	TRBV12-3/TRBV12-4	CASSRGRGYGYTF
NA	TRBJ2-2	TRBV4-1	CASSPLQGHGELFF
NA	TRBJ1-6	TRBV6-5	CASSYGGPLHF
many	TRBJ1-1	TRBV6-5	CASSYRGPGEAFF
NA	TRBJ2-3	TRBV9	CASSGSGGATDTQYF
NA	TRBJ2-2	TRBV6-2/TRBV6-3	CASSYYDTTGELFF
NA	TRBJ2-3	TRBV24-1	CATSDSSTGDTQYF
few	TRBJ1-5	TRBV9	CASSAPGPPPQPQHF
NA	TRBJ1-2	TRBV9	CASSVEGSSLYGYTF